Following are 20 T cell receptor beta chains from one sample sequenced in a study of blood T cell repertoires in COVID-19. Produced via immunoSEQ multiplex PCR; TCRdb's table is partial and in-frame only. The sample lists some 45,000 clones, about 80% occurring once. What was sequenced was peripheral blood. The receptors shown here come from a human donor in a cohort sampled during active COVID-19.

The rearrangement links TRBV19 to TRBJ2-2, with D possibly TRBD2 on 6 matching bases. This CDR3 spans 14 amino acids. With 5 bases removed from V and 3 bases from J, the gap between germline ends came to 10 bases. CDR1 is LNHDA and CDR2 is SQIVND in the germline V gene (reference sequence). CDR3 sequence (DNA): TGTGCCAGTAGTGCGGGATTATACACCGGGGAGCTGTTTTTT. It specifies CASSAGLYTGELFF.

J is TRBJ1-5 and V is TRBV11-2; 11 bases align to TRBD1. Germline CDR1 SGHAT, CDR2 FQNNGV. The CDR3 sequence is 16 residues long. The V segment lost 0 bases and the J segment 5 bases; nucleotides outside the gene matches: 3. The CDR3 spells CASSLDGQGADQPQHF. The CDR3 DNA reads as TGTGCCAGCAGCTTAGATGGACAGGGGGCCGATCAGCCCCAGCATTTT.

This clone was seen only once. V is TRBV6-5 and J is TRBJ2-7, with a possible D match to TRBD1 (5 bases). The CDR3 has 14 amino acids. The ends were cut back, 7 bases at V and 5 bases at J, with 18 bases in the middle. Per germline, CDR1 MNHEY and CDR2 SVGAGI. CDR3 amino acids: CASTRSQGLDEQYF. In DNA, the CDR3 is TGTGCCAGCACAAGGTCGCAGGGATTAGACGAGCAGTACTTC.

The chain is built from TRBV30 and TRBJ2-7; 9 bases align to TRBD1. V was clipped by 4 bases and J by 0 bases; unmatched bases: 4. Germline-derived CDR1 and CDR2 are GTSNPN and SVGIG (reference sequence). This CDR3 has 14 amino acids. The CDR3 nucleotides are TGTGCCTGGACCTCGGGACAGGGCTCCTACGAGCAGTACTTC. It is translated as CAWTSGQGSYEQYF.

DNA of the CDR3: TGCGCCAGCAGCTTCGGGACAGGGGGGGAGCAGTACTTC. Residues: CASSFGTGGEQYF. This chain links TRBV5-1 with TRBJ2-7, with TRBD1 identical over 11 bases. The CDR3 has 13 residues. CDR1 is SGHRS, CDR2 YFSETQ, per germline. Unmatched junction bases numbered 2, after V lost 2 bases and J lost 7 bases.

This chain links TRBV5-4 with TRBJ2-1, with D perhaps TRBD1 (6 bases). The V and J ends lost 2 bases and 10 bases respectively, with 13 bases between them. The CDR3 extends over 13 amino acids. Germline CDR1 and CDR2: SGHNT and YYREEE (reference sequence). The CDR3: CASSLTGFGEQFF. The CDR3 DNA reads TGTGCCAGCAGCTTAACAGGGTTCGGGGAGCAGTTCTTC.

The chain is built from TRBV7-2 and TRBJ2-1; 7 bases are shared with TRBD1. From germline, CDR1 is SGHTA and CDR2 FQGNSA. J lost 4 bases, V lost 4 bases, and 7 bases had no gene match. CDR3 length: 15 residues. As DNA, the CDR3 is TGTGCCAGCAGCTGGCCCGGGACAGAGTACAATGAGCAGTTCTTC. It specifies CASSWPGTEYNEQFF.

V and J are TRBV28 and TRBJ2-5, with a possible D match to TRBD2 (6 bases). The germline V gene has CDR1 MDHEN and CDR2 SYDVKM. This CDR3 is built from 15 residues. Trimming took off 5 bases at V and 6 bases at J, with 19 bases between the two ends. The CDR3 DNA is TGTGCCAGCAGTCCCGGGGACTCCCTAACTAAGACCCAGTACTTC. Translating it yields CASSPGDSLTKTQYF. The full variable domain, with the rest looked up from reference TRBV28 and TRBJ2-5, is DVKVTQSSRYLVKRTGEKVFLECVQDMDHENMFWYRQDPGLGLRLIYFSYDVKMKEKGDIPEGYSVSREKKERFSLILESASTNQTSMYLCASSPGDSLTKTQYFGPGTRLLVL.

The chain carries TRBV28 and TRBJ2-7; 7 nucleotides line up with TRBD2. V shed 2 bases and J 4 bases; nucleotides not matched to a gene: 5. Germline V gene lookup returns CDR1 MDHEN and CDR2 SYDVKM. This CDR3 is 14 amino acids long. CDR3 nucleotide sequence: TGTGCCAGCAGTTTAACGGGGGAGGGGTACGAGCAGTACTTC. Translating gives CASSLTGEGYEQYF.

V is TRBV24-1 and J is TRBJ2-7; D might be TRBD2 (6 bases). V shed 2 bases and J shed 2 bases, with 18 bases lying between them. Germline CDR1 and CDR2: KGHDR and SFDVKD. The CDR3 consists of 17 residues. CDR3 DNA: TGTGCCACCAGTGATTCCGCCGCAGGAGGGGCGACCTACGAGCAGTACTTC. It encodes CATSDSAAGGATYEQYF.

The rearrangement links TRBV18 to TRBJ2-3; 13 bases fit TRBD2. The ends lost 8 bases at V and 2 bases at J; junction bases unmatched: 7. The CDR3 sequence is 16 residues long. Germline V gene sequence: CDR1 KGHSH, CDR2 LQKENI. The CDR3 spells CASPSTSGRPTDTQYF. CDR3 nucleotide sequence: TGTGCCAGCCCCTCGACTAGCGGGAGGCCCACAGATACGCAGTATTTT.

The chain combines TRBV15 with TRBJ2-7, with TRBD1 as a possible D gene (6 bases). The CDR3 extends over 15 amino acids. CDR1 and CDR2 (germline): LNHNV, YYDKDF (reference sequence). Trimming took 0 bases from V and 1 from J, leaving 10 bases between them. CDR3 in amino acids: CATSRESRGSYEQYF. The CDR3 bases are TGTGCCACCAGCAGAGAATCAAGGGGGTCCTACGAGCAGTACTTC.

V gene TRBV5-1 combines with J gene TRBJ1-1, with TRBD1 as a possible D gene (5 bases). CDR3 length: 13 amino acids. CDR1 is SGHRS, CDR2 YFSETQ, per germline. Between the trimmed V and J ends, which lost 1 base and 1 base, there was a span of 5 bases. DNA of the CDR3: TGCGCCAGCAGCTTGACAGGGAACACTGAAGCTTTCTTT. It yields the protein CASSLTGNTEAFF.

The V gene is TRBV5-1, the J gene TRBJ2-7, with 9 positions matching TRBD1. The CDR3 extends over 14 amino acids. J gave up 0 bases and V 5 bases, and 3 bases lay outside the gene matches. CDR1 and CDR2 (germline): SGHRS, YFSETQ. In DNA form, the CDR3 reads TGCGCCAGCAGGGGGACAGGGACCTCCTACGAGCAGTACTTC. It yields the protein CASRGTGTSYEQYF.

This clone was detected only a few times. The chain couples TRBV29-1 to TRBJ1-2; 10 bases align to TRBD1. Germline trimming cut 4 bases from V and 5 bases from J; bases unmatched to any gene: 1. CDR1 is SQVTM and CDR2 is ANQGSEA in the germline V gene. CDR3 length equals 12 residues. As DNA, the CDR3 is TGCAGCGTTGCGGGACAGGGGTATGGCTACACCTTC. This gives the protein CSVAGQGYGYTF.

This chain joins TRBV6-5 and TRBJ2-2; D is unresolved. V was cut by 6 bases and J by 7 bases, with 9 bases left in between. CDR1 and CDR2 (germline): MNHEY, SVGAGI. This CDR3 has 12 residues. Written as DNA, the CDR3 is TGTGCCAGCAGGAGAGATATCGGGGAGCTGTTTTTT. Translating it yields CASRRDIGELFF.

The chain employs TRBV30 and TRBJ2-4, with 7 bases fitting TRBD1. The CDR3 runs to 14 residues. Germline CDR1 GTSNPN, CDR2 SVGIG (reference sequence). V lost 5 bases, J lost 4 bases, and 8 bases stayed unmatched. The CDR3 protein is CAWAASGGKNIQYF. CDR3 DNA: TGTGCCTGGGCGGCTTCAGGGGGAAAAAACATTCAGTACTTC.

The chain joins TRBV12-2 to TRBJ2-1; the table's D call, TRBD2, has no DNA check behind it. TRBV12-2 is a pseudogene segment. The CDR3 runs 19 residues. CDR3 region: CASPPGLDRPQSSYNEQFF. CDR3 DNA: TGTGCAAGTCCCCCGGGACTAGATAGGCCCCAAAGCTCCTACAATGAGCAGTTCTTC.

The V and J genes are TRBV28 and TRBJ1-1; D not resolved. Between the trimmed V and J ends, which lost 8 bases and 5 bases, there was a span of 15 bases. The CDR3 runs 13 residues. Germline CDR1 reads MDHEN; CDR2 reads SYDVKM. For the CDR3, the DNA is TGTGCCAGCCTTCCCCCCTGGGCGACTGAAGCTTTCTTT. Encoded protein: CASLPPWATEAFF.

The chain combines TRBV9 with TRBJ2-7; 10 bases map to TRBD2. There are 15 residues in the CDR3. Germline lookup yields CDR1 SGDLS and CDR2 YYNGEE. V lost 0 bases, J lost 6 bases, and 6 bases stayed unmatched. The CDR3 DNA sequence: TGTGCCAGCAGCGTAGACCTAGCGGGAGATACCGAGCAGTACTTC. Translated: CASSVDLAGDTEQYF.